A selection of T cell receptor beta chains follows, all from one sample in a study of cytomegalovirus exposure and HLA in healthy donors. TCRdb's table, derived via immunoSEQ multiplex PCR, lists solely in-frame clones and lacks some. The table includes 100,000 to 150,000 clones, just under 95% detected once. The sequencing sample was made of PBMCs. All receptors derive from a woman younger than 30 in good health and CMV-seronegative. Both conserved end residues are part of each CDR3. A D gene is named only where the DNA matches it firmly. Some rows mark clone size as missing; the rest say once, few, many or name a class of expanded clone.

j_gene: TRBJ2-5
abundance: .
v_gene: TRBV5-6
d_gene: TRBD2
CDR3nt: TGTGCCAGCAGCGCCCTAGCGGGCGCTCAAGAGACCCAGTACTTC
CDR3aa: CASSALAGAQETQYF

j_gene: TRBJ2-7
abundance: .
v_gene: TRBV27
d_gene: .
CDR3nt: TGTGCCAGCAGCCTAGGAGGGGGGGGTGCCGAGCAGTACTTC
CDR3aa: CASSLGGGGAEQYF

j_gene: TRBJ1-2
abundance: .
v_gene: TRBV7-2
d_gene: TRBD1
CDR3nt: TGTGCCAGCAGCTTAGCGGGGACAGGGAACTATGGCTACACCTTC
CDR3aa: CASSLAGTGNYGYTF

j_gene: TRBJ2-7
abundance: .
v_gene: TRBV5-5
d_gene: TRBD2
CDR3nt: TGTGCCAGCAGCTTTGCCGGGACTAGCGGGAACCTCTACGAGCAGTACTTC
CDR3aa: CASSFAGTSGNLYEQYF

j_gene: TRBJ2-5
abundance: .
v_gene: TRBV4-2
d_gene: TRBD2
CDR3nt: TGTGCCAGCAGCCAAGGTCTAGCGGGACAAGAGACCCAGTACTTC
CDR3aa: CASSQGLAGQETQYF

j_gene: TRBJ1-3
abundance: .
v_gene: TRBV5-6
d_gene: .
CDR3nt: TGTGCCAGCAGCTTGGGCGGGGGCTCTGGAAACACCATATATTTT
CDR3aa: CASSLGGGSGNTIYF

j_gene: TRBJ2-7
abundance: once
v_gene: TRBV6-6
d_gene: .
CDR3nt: TGTGCCAGCAGTTACTCAAGGGACAACTCCTACGAGCAGTACTTC
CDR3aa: CASSYSRDNSYEQYF

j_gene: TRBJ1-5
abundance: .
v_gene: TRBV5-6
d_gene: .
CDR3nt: TGTGCCAGCAGCTCCTGGGAGGGGCCCCAGCATTTT
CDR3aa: CASSSWEGPQHF

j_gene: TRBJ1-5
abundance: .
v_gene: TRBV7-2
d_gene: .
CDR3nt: TGTGCCAGCAGTTCTCCCGCGGACATTTTAAATCAGCCCCAGCATTTT
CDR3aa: CASSSPADILNQPQHF

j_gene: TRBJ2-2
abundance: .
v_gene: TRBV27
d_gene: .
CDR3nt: TGTGCCAGCACCCCAAATGGGGCGGGATTACATTGGCCCGGGGAGCTGTTTTTT
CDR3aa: CASTPNGAGLHWPGELFF

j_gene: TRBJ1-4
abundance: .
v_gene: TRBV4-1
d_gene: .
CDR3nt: TGCGCCAGCAGCCTAGGCGCGGAACTGTTTTTT
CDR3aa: CASSLGAELFF

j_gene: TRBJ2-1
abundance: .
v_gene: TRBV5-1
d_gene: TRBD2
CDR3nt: TGCGCCAGCAGCGTAACTAGCGGGCTTTACAATGAGCAGTTCTTC
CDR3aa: CASSVTSGLYNEQFF

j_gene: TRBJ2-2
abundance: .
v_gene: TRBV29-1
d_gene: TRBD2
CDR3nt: TGCAGCGTCAAGGGGCTAGCGGGGGCCTCCACCGGGGAGCTGTTTTTT
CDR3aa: CSVKGLAGASTGELFF

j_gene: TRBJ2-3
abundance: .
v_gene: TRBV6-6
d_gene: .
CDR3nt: TGTGCCAGCAGTTCCAGGGTTGGGGATACGCAGTATTTT
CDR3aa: CASSSRVGDTQYF

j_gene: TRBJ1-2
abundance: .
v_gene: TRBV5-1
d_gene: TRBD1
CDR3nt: TGCGCCAGCAGCGCGAATGACAGGGTAAGCGGCTACACCTTC
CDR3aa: CASSANDRVSGYTF

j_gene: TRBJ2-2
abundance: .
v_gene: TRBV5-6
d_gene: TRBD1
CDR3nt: TGTGCCAGCAGCCATCGACAGGGTCGGTATACCGGGGAGCTGTTTTTT
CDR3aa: CASSHRQGRYTGELFF

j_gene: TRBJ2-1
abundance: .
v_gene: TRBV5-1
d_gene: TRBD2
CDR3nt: TGCGCCAGCAGCATGGGGGCTAGCGGGTACAATGAGCAGTTCTTC
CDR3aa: CASSMGASGYNEQFF

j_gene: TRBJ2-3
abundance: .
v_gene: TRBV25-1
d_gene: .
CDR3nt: TGTGCCAGCAGTGAACACGAGCCTAGCACAGATACGCAGTATTTT
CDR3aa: CASSEHEPSTDTQYF

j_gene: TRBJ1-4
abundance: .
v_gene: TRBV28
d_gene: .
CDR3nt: TGTGCCAGCACCACAGGGCGGACTAATGAAAAACTGTTTTTT
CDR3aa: CASTTGRTNEKLFF

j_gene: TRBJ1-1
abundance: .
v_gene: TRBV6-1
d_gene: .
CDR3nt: TGTGCCAGCAGTGATAGCCAGACTGAAGCTTTCTTT
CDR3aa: CASSDSQTEAFF

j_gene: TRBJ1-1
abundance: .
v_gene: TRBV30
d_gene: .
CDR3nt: TGTGCCTGGAGCACTTTTCGTACTGAAGCTTTCTTT
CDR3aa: CAWSTFRTEAFF

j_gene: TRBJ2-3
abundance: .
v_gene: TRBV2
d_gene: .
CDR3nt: TGTGCCAGCAACGGGGGGCACAGCACAGATACGCAGTATTTT
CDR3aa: CASNGGHSTDTQYF